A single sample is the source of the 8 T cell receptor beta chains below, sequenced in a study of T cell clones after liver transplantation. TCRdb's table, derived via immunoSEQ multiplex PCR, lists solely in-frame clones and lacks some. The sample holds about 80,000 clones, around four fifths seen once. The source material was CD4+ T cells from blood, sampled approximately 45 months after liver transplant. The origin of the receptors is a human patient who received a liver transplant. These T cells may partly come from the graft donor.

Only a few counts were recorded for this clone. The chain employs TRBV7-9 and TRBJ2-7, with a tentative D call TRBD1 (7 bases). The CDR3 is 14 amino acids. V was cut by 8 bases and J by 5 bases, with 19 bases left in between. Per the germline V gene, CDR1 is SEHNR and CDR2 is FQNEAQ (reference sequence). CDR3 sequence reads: CASRPWRDSNEQYF. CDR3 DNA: TGTGCCAGCCGCCCCTGGCGGGACAGCAACGAGCAGTACTTC.

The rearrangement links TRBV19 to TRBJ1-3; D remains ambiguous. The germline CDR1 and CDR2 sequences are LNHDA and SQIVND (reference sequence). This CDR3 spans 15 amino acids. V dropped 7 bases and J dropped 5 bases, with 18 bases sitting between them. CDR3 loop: CASKVQAPGRNTIYF. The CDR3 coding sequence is TGTGCCAGTAAAGTCCAAGCGCCGGGAAGAAACACCATATATTTT.

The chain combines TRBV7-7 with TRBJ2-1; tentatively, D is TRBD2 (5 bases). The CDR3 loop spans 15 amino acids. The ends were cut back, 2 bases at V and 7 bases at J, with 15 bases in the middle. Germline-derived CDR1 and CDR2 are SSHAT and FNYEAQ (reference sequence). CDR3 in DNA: TGTGCCAGCAGCTTAAATAGTATCCCGGGGAATGAGCAGTTCTTC. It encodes CASSLNSIPGNEQFF.

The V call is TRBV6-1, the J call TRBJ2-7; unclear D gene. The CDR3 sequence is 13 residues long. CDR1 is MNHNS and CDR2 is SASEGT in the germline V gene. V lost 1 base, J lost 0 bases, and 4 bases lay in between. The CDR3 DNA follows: TGTGCCAGCAGTGAAGGGGCCTCCTACGAGCAGTACTTC. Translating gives CASSEGASYEQYF.

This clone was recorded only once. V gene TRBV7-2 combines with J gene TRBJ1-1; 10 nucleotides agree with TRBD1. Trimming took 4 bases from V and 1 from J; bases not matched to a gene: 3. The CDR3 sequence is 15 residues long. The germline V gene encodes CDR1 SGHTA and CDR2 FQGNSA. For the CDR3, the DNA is TGTGCCAGCAGCTCCAGGACAGGGGGGAACACTGAAGCTTTCTTT. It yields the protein CASSSRTGGNTEAFF. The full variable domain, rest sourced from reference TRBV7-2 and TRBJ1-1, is GAGVSQSPSNKVTEKGKDVELRCDPISGHTALYWYRQSLGQGLEFLIYFQGNSAPDKSGLPSDRFSAERTGGSVSTLTIQRTQQEDSAVYLCASSSRTGGNTEAFFGQGTRLTVV.

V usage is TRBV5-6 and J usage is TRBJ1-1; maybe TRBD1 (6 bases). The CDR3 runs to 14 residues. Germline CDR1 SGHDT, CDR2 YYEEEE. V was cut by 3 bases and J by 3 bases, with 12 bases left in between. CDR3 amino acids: CASSSQGRYTEAFF. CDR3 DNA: TGTGCCAGCAGCTCCCAGGGGAGGTACACTGAAGCTTTCTTT.

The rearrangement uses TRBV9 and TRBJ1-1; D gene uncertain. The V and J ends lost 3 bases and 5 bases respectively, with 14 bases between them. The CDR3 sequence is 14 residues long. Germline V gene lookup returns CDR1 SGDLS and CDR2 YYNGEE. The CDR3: CASSAHLVKTEAFF. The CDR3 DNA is TGTGCCAGCAGCGCCCACCTAGTTAAAACTGAAGCTTTCTTT.

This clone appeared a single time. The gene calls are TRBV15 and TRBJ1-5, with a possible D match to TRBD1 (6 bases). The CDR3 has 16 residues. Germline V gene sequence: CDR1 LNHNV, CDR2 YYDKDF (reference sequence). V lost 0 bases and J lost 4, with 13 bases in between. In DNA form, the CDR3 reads TGTGCCACCAGCAGAGAGCCAGGGGCGGGGAATCAGCCCCAGCATTTT. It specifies CATSREPGAGNQPQHF.